This T cell receptor (beta chain) was identified in a study of blood T cell repertoires in COVID-19. Study at large: COVID-19 samples, acute and convalescent, were from the United States, Italy and Spain. Nucleic acid was either cDNA or gDNA, and it came from T cells, B-cell-depleted T cells, or PBMCs.

The CDR3 has 13 residues. V shed 3 bases and J shed 2 bases, with 9 bases lying between them. Germline V gene sequence: CDR1 SGDLS, CDR2 YYNGEE. As handled by the study authors: The assay estimated nucleated cells by amplifying reference gene primers. Profiled with immunoSEQ multiplex PCR; TCRdb holds only in-frame clones, not every one. V and J calls plus clone size are reproduced from that table; the DNA served to infer D and trimming. The sample shows under 200,000 clones, 85% to 90% of them seen only once. V and J are TRBV9 and TRBJ2-7; D is undetermined. The sequenced material came from peripheral blood. This TCR was recovered from a man aged 40-49 years with active or convalescent COVID-19. The CDR3 loop is CASSARQTYEQYF. The CDR3 bases are TGTGCCAGCAGCGCCCGACAAACCTACGAGCAGTACTTC.